The source of this TCR beta chain is a study of metastatic and nonmetastatic thyroid tumors. TCRdb re-clonotyped the PCR reads through MiXCR. Of 65,000 to 70,000 clones listed, around 14% are singletons. The CDR3 runs to 13 residues. V was shortened by 4 bases and J by 9 bases, with 16 bases between the two germline ends. Germline CDR1 reads SGDLS; CDR2 reads YYNGEE. In its sample, this clone was seen many times. Patients were all untreated before their thyroid surgery. The receptor comes from a male donor with papillary thyroid cancer or a benign thyroid nodule (not recorded which). Some clones in this sample may be carry-over from other donors' samples. Material: blood. The genes are TRBV9 and TRBJ1-2; D is undetermined. The CDR3 here is CASSPGLDRSYTF. In DNA form, the CDR3 reads TGTGCCAGCAGCCCCGGCTTGGATCGCAGCTACACCTTC.